The T cell receptor (beta chain) under discussion was sequenced for a study of T cell responses to AZD1222 COVID-19 vaccine. Study findings and constraints: Only five or six individuals given AZD1222 were seropositive at baseline. Most donors were white British and more were female, and clonal diversity was possibly underestimated. The repertoires were collected only after the peak T cell response. Across spike, vaccine-associated CD4 TCRs were found, dominant at 160-218 and 743-854.

Some clones are missing from TCRdb's copy, which holds only in-frame ones; the method was immunoSEQ multiplex PCR. This sample yields about 190,000 clones, of which around 92% are seen a single time; 1% to 1.5% belongs to the top ten. CDR3 size: 14 residues. V was pared by 0 bases and J by 4 bases, with 8 bases between. Germline V lookup: CDR1 SGHRS, CDR2 YFSETQ. In regard to this clone: Its antigen is as yet unknown.

The chain is built from TRBV5-1 and TRBJ2-1; D remains ambiguous. Sequenced here: peripheral blood, sampled on day 0 of AZD1222 vaccination. The TCR was taken from an adult in good health. The CDR3: CASSLEGQYNEQFF. DNA of the CDR3: TGCGCCAGCAGCTTGGAAGGGCAGTACAATGAGCAGTTCTTC.